The rows below give T cell receptor beta chains drawn from one sample of a study of memory B cells and T cells in multiple sclerosis. Only in-frame clones appear in the TCRdb table, and some are missing; sequencing was by immunoSEQ multiplex PCR. The repertoire consists of approximately 47,000 clones, with almost 85% occurring once and the leading ten covering around 1.1%. Their antigens are not known. Sequencing input: PBMCs from blood kept in culture. The receptor set was obtained from a human donor with multiple sclerosis. CDR3s include the opening cysteine and the closing phenylalanine or tryptophan.

TRBJ2-7	TRBV7-9	CASSLVSGEYEQYF
TRBJ1-2	TRBV7-9	CASSLDQGSAGYTF
TRBJ1-2	TRBV6-5	CASSYSKGAFDYGYTF
TRBJ1-1	TRBV7-9	CASSSVQGDLNTEAFF
TRBJ1-2	TRBV4-3	CASSQDPQATNYGYTF
TRBJ2-4	TRBV6-1	CASSEVWGQGLNIQYF
TRBJ1-2	TRBV7-9	CASSSQTGSGGYTF
TRBJ2-1	TRBV7-2	CASSFPTGNEQFF
TRBJ2-7	TRBV30	CAWSVITRSEQYF
TRBJ1-1	TRBV18	CASSRNTGNTEAFF
TRBJ2-1	TRBV2	CASSFSGSYNEQFF
TRBJ1-3	TRBV18	CASSPQWTASGNTIYF
TRBJ1-1	TRBV5-4	CASSHQGQWNTEAFF
TRBJ1-2	TRBV10-3	CAISSAGSNYGYTF
TRBJ2-1	TRBV27	CASSPRDSRDEQFF
TRBJ2-7	TRBV10-3	CAISAGTFGTYEQYF
TRBJ1-3	TRBV6-6	CASSWDNSGNTIYF
TRBJ1-1	TRBV7-3	CASSSRLRTEAFF
TRBJ2-5	TRBV5-1	CASSLRRGLGRETQYF
TRBJ2-3	TRBV6-6	CASSYKRGYLGDTQYF
-	TRBV6-1	CASSEIHPRPYEQYF
TRBJ2-3	TRBV30	CAWNFPDTQYF
TRBJ2-7	TRBV10-3	CAISVMSPGLDEQYF
TRBJ1-2	TRBV4-2	CASSQDGTALSPFF
TRBJ2-3	TRBV2	CASSRGARTDTQYF
TRBJ1-2	TRBV7-2	CASSLGGGGGGYTF
TRBJ1-3	TRBV28	CASSPLRASGNTIYF
TRBJ2-7	TRBV5-1	CASSFTGGVEQYF
TRBJ2-7	TRBV5-1	CASSLDNSYEQYF
TRBJ2-5	TRBV18	CASSPQETQYF
TRBJ1-1	TRBV6-5	CASSYSRSVNTEAFF
TRBJ2-2	TRBV5-6	CASSLETGAGELFF